Sequencing of this T cell receptor (beta chain) was carried out in a study of blood T cell repertoires in COVID-19. The assay was immunoSEQ multiplex PCR, and TCRdb's table has in-frame clones only and misses some. The sample records 65,000 or so clones, about nine tenths being singletons. CDR1 and CDR2 (germline): SGHDN, FVKESK. CDR3 size: 11 residues. Between the trimmed V and J ends, which lost 2 bases and 12 bases, there was a span of 7 bases. This clone was observed a single time. Source material: peripheral blood. The origin of this receptor is a man aged 55 to 70 with acute or convalescent COVID-19. V and J are TRBV14 and TRBJ2-2; unclear D gene. The CDR3 reads CASSQLEKLFF. The CDR3 DNA is TGTGCCAGCAGCCAACTCGAGAAGCTGTTTTTT. Variable domain in full (rest from reference TRBV14 and TRBJ2-2): EAGVTQFPSHSVIEKGQTVTLRCDPISGHDNLYWYRRVMGKEIKFLLHFVKESKQDESGMPNNRFLAERTGGTYSTLKVQPAELEDSGVYFCASSQLEKLFFGEGSRLTVL.